This TCR beta chain was identified during a study of blood T cell repertoires in COVID-19. Overall study: Samples taken during acute and convalescent COVID-19 were collected in the United States, Italy and Spain. From T cells, B-cell-depleted T cells, or PBMCs came the material, which was cDNA or gDNA.

In the study's own analysis: Quantification of nucleated cells was approximated via reference gene primer amplification. Clones were read by immunoSEQ multiplex PCR, and TCRdb kept only the in-frame ones, dropping some. Clonal size and the V and J genes are those of that table, whereas D and trimming came from the DNA. Of over 130,000 clones listed, roughly 80% are singletons. In this sample, this clone turned up once. Sequencing used peripheral blood. The receptor was isolated from a woman aged 60-75 years with acute or convalescent COVID-19.

Here the CDR3 reads CATSDPGRGLETQYF. The CDR3 nucleotides are TGTGCCACCAGTGATCCCGGGAGGGGCCTGGAGACCCAGTACTTC. The rearrangement links TRBV24-1 to TRBJ2-5; 8 bases fit TRBD2. This CDR3 has 15 amino acids. The germline V gene has CDR1 KGHDR and CDR2 SFDVKD. V lost 3 bases to trimming and J lost 5 bases; unmatched junction nucleotides: 7.